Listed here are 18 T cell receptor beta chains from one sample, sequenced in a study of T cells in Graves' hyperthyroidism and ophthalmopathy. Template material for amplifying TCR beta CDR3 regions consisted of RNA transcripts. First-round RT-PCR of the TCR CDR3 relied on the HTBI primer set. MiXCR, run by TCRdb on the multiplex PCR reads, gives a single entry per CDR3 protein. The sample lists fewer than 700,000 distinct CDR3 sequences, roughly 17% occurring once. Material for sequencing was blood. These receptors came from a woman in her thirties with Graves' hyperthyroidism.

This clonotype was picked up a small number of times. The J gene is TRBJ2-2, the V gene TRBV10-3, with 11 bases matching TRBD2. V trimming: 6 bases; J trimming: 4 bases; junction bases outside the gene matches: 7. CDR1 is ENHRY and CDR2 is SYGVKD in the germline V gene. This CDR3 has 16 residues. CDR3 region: CAISPGLAGPTGELFF. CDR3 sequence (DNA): TGTGCCATCAGCCCCGGACTAGCGGGCCCCACCGGGGAGCTGTTTTTT.

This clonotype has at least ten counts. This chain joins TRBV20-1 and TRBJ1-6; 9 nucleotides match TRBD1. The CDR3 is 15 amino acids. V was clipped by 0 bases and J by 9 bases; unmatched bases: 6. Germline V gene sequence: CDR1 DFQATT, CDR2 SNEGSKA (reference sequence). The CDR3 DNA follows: TGCAGTGCTAGAGAGGGGGACAGGGTTCTTTCACCCCTCCACTTT. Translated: CSAREGDRVLSPLHF.

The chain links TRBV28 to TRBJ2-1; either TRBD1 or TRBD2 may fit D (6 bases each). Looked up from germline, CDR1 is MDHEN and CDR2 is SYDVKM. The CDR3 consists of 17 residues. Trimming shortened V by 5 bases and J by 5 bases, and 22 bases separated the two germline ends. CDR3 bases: TGTGCCAGCAGTGACCCCGCGGGGCAGGGGCCACACAATGAGCAGTTCTTC. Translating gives CASSDPAGQGPHNEQFF.

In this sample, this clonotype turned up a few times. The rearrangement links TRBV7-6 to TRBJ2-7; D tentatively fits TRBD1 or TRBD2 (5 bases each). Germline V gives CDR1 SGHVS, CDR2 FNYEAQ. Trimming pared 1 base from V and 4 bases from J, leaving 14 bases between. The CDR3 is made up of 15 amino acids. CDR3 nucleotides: TGTGCCAGCAGCTTAGTAGGCAGGGAGTCTTACGAGCAGTACTTC. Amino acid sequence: CASSLVGRESYEQYF.

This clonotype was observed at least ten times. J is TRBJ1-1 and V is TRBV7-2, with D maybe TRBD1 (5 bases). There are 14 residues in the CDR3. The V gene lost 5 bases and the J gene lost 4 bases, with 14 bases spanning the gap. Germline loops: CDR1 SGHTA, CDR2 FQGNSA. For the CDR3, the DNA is TGTGCCAGCAGCCACAAGGGGTGGGGCACTGAAGCTTTCTTT. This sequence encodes CASSHKGWGTEAFF.

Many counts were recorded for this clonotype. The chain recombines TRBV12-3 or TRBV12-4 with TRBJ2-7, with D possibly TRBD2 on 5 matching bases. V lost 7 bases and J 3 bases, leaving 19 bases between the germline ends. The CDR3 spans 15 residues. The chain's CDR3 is CASTHVGRLNYEQYF. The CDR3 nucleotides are TGTGCCAGCACTCATGTGGGGAGACTCAACTACGAGCAGTACTTC.

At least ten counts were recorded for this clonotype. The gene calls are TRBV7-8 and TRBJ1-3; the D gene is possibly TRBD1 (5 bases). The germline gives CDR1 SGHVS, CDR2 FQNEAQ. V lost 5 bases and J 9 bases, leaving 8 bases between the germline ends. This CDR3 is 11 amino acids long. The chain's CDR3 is CASSVGLTIYF. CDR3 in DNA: TGTGCCAGCAGCGTGGGACTCACCATATATTTT.

The CDR3 spells CSARGRDSASYEQYF. The CDR3 coding sequence is TGCAGTGCTAGAGGAAGGGACTCCGCCTCCTACGAGCAGTACTTC. The chain couples TRBV20-1 to TRBJ2-7; D is possibly TRBD2 (6 bases). V dropped 1 base and J dropped 0 bases, with 13 bases sitting between them. The CDR3 is made up of 15 amino acids. Germline V gene data show CDR1 as DFQATT and CDR2 as SNEGSKA (reference sequence).

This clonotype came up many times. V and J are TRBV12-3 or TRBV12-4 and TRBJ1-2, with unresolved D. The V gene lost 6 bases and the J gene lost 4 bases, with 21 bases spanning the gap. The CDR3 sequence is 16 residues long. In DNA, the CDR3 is TGTGCCAGCAGCCCAGTACGAGTCCCTACTACCTATGGCTACACCTTC. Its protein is CASSPVRVPTTYGYTF.

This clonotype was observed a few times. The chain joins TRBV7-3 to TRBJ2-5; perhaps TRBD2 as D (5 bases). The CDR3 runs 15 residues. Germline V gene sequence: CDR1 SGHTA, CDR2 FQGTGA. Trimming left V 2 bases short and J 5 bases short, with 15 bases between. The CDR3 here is CASSLGRSGRETQYF. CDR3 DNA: TGTGCCAGCAGCTTAGGGAGATCCGGCCGGGAGACCCAGTACTTC. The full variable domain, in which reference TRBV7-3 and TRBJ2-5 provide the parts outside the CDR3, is GAGVSQTPSNKVTEKGKYVELRCDPISGHTALYWYRQSLGQGPEFLIYFQGTGAADDSGLPNDRFFAVRPEGSVSTLKIQRTERGDSAVYLCASSLGRSGRETQYFGPGTRLLVL.

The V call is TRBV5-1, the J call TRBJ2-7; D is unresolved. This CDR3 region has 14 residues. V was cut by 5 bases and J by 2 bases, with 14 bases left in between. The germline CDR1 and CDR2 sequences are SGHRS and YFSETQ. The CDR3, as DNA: TGCGCCAGCAGAACCCTGGGCCCCCCCTACGAGCAGTACTTC. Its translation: CASRTLGPPYEQYF.

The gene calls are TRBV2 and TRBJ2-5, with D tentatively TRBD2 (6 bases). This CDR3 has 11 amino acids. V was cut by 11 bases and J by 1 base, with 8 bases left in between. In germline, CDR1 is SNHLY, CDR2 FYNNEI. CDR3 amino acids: CAAGPQETQYF. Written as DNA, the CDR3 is TGTGCCGCGGGACCCCAAGAGACCCAGTACTTC. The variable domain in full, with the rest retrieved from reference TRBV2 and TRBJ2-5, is EPEVTQTPSHQVTQMGQEVILRCVPISNHLYFYWYRQILGQKVEFLVSFYNNEISEKSEIFDDQFSVERPDGSNFTLKIRSTKLEDSAMYFCAAGPQETQYFGPGTRLLVL.

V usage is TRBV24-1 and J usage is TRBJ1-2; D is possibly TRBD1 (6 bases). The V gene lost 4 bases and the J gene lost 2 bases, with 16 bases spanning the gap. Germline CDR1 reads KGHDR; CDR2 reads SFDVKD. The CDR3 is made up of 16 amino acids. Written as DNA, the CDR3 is TGTGCCACCAGTGACGCAACACAGGGACCAAACTATGGCTACACCTTC. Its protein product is CATSDATQGPNYGYTF.

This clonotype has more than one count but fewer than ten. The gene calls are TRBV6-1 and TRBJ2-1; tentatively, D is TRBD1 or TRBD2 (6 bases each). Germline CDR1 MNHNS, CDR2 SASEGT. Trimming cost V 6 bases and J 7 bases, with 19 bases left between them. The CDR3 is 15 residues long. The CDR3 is CASSVTGPAGNEQFF. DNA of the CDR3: TGTGCCAGCAGCGTAACAGGGCCGGCGGGGAATGAGCAGTTCTTC.

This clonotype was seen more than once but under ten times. CDR3 coding DNA: TGTGCCAGCAGCTTGGCAGGGCCGATCGGGGAGCTGTTTTTT. Amino acid sequence: CASSLAGPIGELFF. The rearrangement joins TRBV13 to TRBJ2-2; D possibly corresponds to TRBD1 (5 bases). Between the trimmed V and J ends, which lost 3 bases and 7 bases, there was a span of 12 bases. Germline CDR1 and CDR2: PRHDT and FYEKMQ (reference sequence). The CDR3 is 14 residues long.

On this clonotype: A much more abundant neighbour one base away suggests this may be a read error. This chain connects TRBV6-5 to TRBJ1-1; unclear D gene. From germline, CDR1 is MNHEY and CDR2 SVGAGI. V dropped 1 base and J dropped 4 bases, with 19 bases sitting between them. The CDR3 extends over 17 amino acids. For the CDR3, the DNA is TGTGCCAGCAGTTACTTTAGACCCAACCACATGAGCACTGAAGCTTTCTTT. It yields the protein CASSYFRPNHMSTEAFF.

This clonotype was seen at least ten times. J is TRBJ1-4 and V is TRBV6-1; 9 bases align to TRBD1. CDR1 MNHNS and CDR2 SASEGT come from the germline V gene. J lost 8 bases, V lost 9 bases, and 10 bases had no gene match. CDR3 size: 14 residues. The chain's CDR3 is CASGTGTGTEKLFF. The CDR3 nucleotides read TGTGCCAGTGGGACCGGGACAGGGACAGAAAAACTGTTTTTT.

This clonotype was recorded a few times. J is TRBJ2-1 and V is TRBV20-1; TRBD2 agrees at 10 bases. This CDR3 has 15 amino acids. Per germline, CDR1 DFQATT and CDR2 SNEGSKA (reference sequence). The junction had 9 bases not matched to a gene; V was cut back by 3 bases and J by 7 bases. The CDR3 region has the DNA TGCAGTGCTAGCGAGGGAGCGGGAGGGGTAAATGAGCAGTTCTTC. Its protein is CSASEGAGGVNEQFF.